This T cell receptor (beta chain) stems from a study of cytomegalovirus exposure and HLA in healthy donors. A remark on this clone: Its antigen is currently unknown.

Study observations and caveats: Earlier results showed most TCR beta V segments being productive about 87% or about 30% of the time. Using the classifier, cytomegalovirus status was reportedly diagnosed with high specificity and sensitivity.

A multiplex PCR was run with 60 Vbeta primers and 13 Jbeta primers. Using immunoSEQ multiplex PCR, the repertoire was profiled, and TCRdb retains in-frame clones only, with some absent. Of about 130,000 clones listed, about 80% were seen once; the top ten hold less than 3%. Sequencing was done on a sample of PBMCs. This sequence originates from a man aged 25 to 40 in good health and CMV-seronegative.

This CDR3 reads CASSGGLAGEEETQYF. The CDR3 bases are TGTGCCAGCTCTGGGGGACTAGCGGGAGAAGAAGAGACCCAGTACTTC. V and J are TRBV27 and TRBJ2-5; 14 bases align to TRBD2. From germline, CDR1 is MNHEY and CDR2 SMNVEV (reference sequence). With V trimmed by 8 bases and J by 3 bases, 8 bases remained unmatched. There are 16 residues in the CDR3.